This is a list of T cell receptor beta chains from one sample in a study of shared clonotypes between healthy human individuals. This table comes from immunoSEQ multiplex PCR, and its TCRdb copy is limited to in-frame clones, with some not included. The table includes roughly 2 million clones, approximately 94% detected once. What was sequenced was naive CD4+ T cells sorted from blood. Receptor source: a man between 18 and 35 years old in good health. Both conserved end residues are part of each CDR3. The D gene is left open where the match is weak. A clone size is listed for some rows: how often the clone was seen (once, few, many), or a class if it is expanded.

size | J | V | D | DNA | CDR3
once | TRBJ2-5 | TRBV6-1 | . | TGTGCCAGCAGTGCGGCAGGGACCCAAGAGACCCAGTACTTC | CASSAAGTQETQYF
. | TRBJ1-1 | TRBV18 | . | TGTGCCAGCTCACCCCAGGCGAACACTGAAGCTTTCTTT | CASSPQANTEAFF
. | TRBJ2-4 | TRBV7-9 | . | TGTGCCAGCAGCAAATCAGGGTTTGCCAAAAACATTCAGTACTTC | CASSKSGFAKNIQYF
. | TRBJ2-7 | TRBV2 | TRBD1 | TGTGCCAGCAGCCCCTCCGGGACAGGGACCTACGAGCAGTACTTC | CASSPSGTGTYEQYF
. | TRBJ1-6 | TRBV6-1 | . | TGTGCCAGCAGTGTAGGTTCCTTGGGGAATTCACCCCTCCACTTT | CASSVGSLGNSPLHF
. | TRBJ2-3 | TRBV7-9 | . | TGTGCCAGCAGCTTATTTACTGGACTAAACACAGATACGCAGTATTTT | CASSLFTGLNTDTQYF
. | TRBJ1-3 | TRBV7-9 | . | TGTGCCAGCTCGCTACTTCTAGGGAGTATTCCCTCTGGAAACACCATATATTTT | CASSLLLGSIPSGNTIYF
. | TRBJ1-3 | TRBV30 | . | TGTGCCTGGAGTGGTAGGGCTGGAAACACCATATATTTT | CAWSGRAGNTIYF
once | TRBJ2-4 | TRBV6-6 | . | TGTGCCAGCAGTTACTCGACAGGGACTTTAAGCAACATTCAGTACTTC | CASSYSTGTLSNIQYF
. | TRBJ1-1 | TRBV4-1 | . | TGCGCCAGCAGCCGAAGGACGGATATGAACACTGAAGCTTTCTTT | CASSRRTDMNTEAFF
. | TRBJ2-5 | TRBV18 | . | TGTGCCAGCTCACCCCCCGGCCAGCAAGAGACCCAGTACTTC | CASSPPGQQETQYF
. | TRBJ1-1 | TRBV10-1 | . | TGCGCCAGCAGTGAGTCGGGGGTCGGCACTGAAGCTTTCTTT | CASSESGVGTEAFF
once | TRBJ2-1 | TRBV25-1 | TRBD2 | TGTGCCAGCATCTCTAGCGGGGACCCGAACAATGAGCAGTTCTTC | CASISSGDPNNEQFF
. | TRBJ2-7 | TRBV30 | . | TGTGCCTGGAGCTCTGCCGACGAGCAGTACTTC | CAWSSADEQYF
. | TRBJ1-5 | TRBV7-2 | TRBD1 | TGTGCCAGCAGCTTAGTAGGGGGCGGCAATCAGCCCCAGCATTTT | CASSLVGGGNQPQHF
. | TRBJ2-3 | TRBV18 | . | TGTGCCAGCTCACCTTTTGGGGGCGAGCAGTATTTT | CASSPFGGEQYF
. | TRBJ1-4 | TRBV15 | . | TGTGCCACCAGCAGAGAAGGGGAAGCTAATGAAAAACTGTTTTTT | CATSREGEANEKLFF
. | TRBJ2-7 | TRBV28 | . | TGTGCCAGCACGGCGGCAGGGCCGATTACCTACGAGCAGTACTTC | CASTAAGPITYEQYF
. | TRBJ2-1 | TRBV4-1 | TRBD2 | TGCGCCAGCAGCCAACCCCAGCGGGGTAACAATGAGCAGTTCTTC | CASSQPQRGNNEQFF
. | TRBJ2-7 | TRBV18 | . | TGTGCCAGCTCGCCCACAAGGGGCCAATCCTACGAGCAGTACTTC | CASSPTRGQSYEQYF
. | TRBJ1-2 | TRBV20-1 | TRBD1 | TGCAGTGCTAGCAGGGGGGAGGGCTACACCTTC | CSASRGEGYTF
. | TRBJ2-5 | TRBV4-2 | TRBD2 | TGTGCCAGCAGCCAAGATAGGACTAGCGGACAAGAGACCCAGTACTTC | CASSQDRTSGQETQYF
. | TRBJ1-4 | TRBV18 | . | TGTGCCAGCTCGAGGGACACGGCAACAACTAATGAAAAACTGTTTTTT | CASSRDTATTNEKLFF
. | TRBJ2-7 | TRBV7-9 | . | TGTGCCAGCAGCCCAAGACCCCCGGGACAAAGCTACGAGCAGTACTTC | CASSPRPPGQSYEQYF
. | TRBJ1-4 | TRBV6-1 | . | TGTGCCAGCAGGGACTCCCCGGCAACTAATGAAAAACTGTTTTTT | CASRDSPATNEKLFF
. | TRBJ2-3 | TRBV7-2 | TRBD1 | TGTGCCAGCAGCTTTCCGGGACAGGGCGTCACAGATACGCAGTATTTT | CASSFPGQGVTDTQYF
. | TRBJ2-2 | TRBV6-1 | TRBD1 | TGTGCCAGCAGTGCCCTGGGACAGGGGGGCGCCGGGGAGCTGTTTTTT | CASSALGQGGAGELFF
. | TRBJ1-1 | TRBV27 | . | TGTGCCAGCAGTCCCCGCTTGGTCACTGAAGCTTTCTTT | CASSPRLVTEAFF
. | TRBJ2-3 | TRBV7-9 | . | TGTGCCAGCAGCTTAGGGCGGACTAGCACAGATACGCAGTATTTT | CASSLGRTSTDTQYF
once | TRBJ2-3 | TRBV7-9 | . | TGTGCCAGCAGCCCCGGATTTGGAGATACGCAGTATTTT | CASSPGFGDTQYF
. | TRBJ2-7 | TRBV7-2 | . | TGTGCCAGCAGCCCACAGAGGCAGGGCTACGAGCAGTACTTC | CASSPQRQGYEQYF
. | TRBJ2-5 | TRBV7-8 | TRBD2 | TGTGCCAGCAGCTGGACTAGCGGCCACCAAGAGACCCAGTACTTC | CASSWTSGHQETQYF
. | TRBJ2-1 | TRBV11-3 | . | TGTGCCAGCAGTAAAGCGAGCTCCTACAATGAGCAGTTCTTC | CASSKASSYNEQFF
. | TRBJ2-5 | TRBV29-1 | . | TGCAGCGTTGAAATTGGAGAGACCCAGTACTTC | CSVEIGETQYF
. | TRBJ1-4 | TRBV11-2 | . | TGTGCCAGCAGCTTAACAGGGAAATTGCGATCTAATGAAAAACTGTTTTTT | CASSLTGKLRSNEKLFF
once | TRBJ1-1 | TRBV20-1 | . | TGCAGTGCTAGTGAAGGGTCTGAAGCTTTCTTT | CSASEGSEAFF
. | TRBJ2-5 | TRBV5-1 | . | TGCGCCAGCAAGGGGGGTTCGGGGGAGACCCAGTACTTC | CASKGGSGETQYF
. | TRBJ2-5 | TRBV7-6 | . | TGTGCCAGCAGCTCCCCCTGGATGCTACGGGAGACCCAGTACTTC | CASSSPWMLRETQYF
. | TRBJ2-7 | TRBV7-2 | . | TGTGCCAGCAGCAACAGGGCCCCCTACGAGCAGTACTTC | CASSNRAPYEQYF
. | TRBJ2-7 | TRBV5-4 | TRBD2 | TGTGCCAGCAGTTCCCCGGGACTAGCGGACTACGAGCAGTACTTC | CASSSPGLADYEQYF